The rows below give T cell receptor beta chains drawn from one sample of a study of regulatory dendritic cells for organ transplantation. Using immunoSEQ multiplex PCR, the repertoire was profiled, and TCRdb retains in-frame clones only, with some absent. The profile shows approximately 22,000 clones, about 85% of them singletons. Which antigens these TCRs recognize remains unknown. Source material: naive CD4+ T cells from blood cultured with dendritic cells. These receptors were collected from a human donor in good health. The CDR3 runs from the conserved cysteine through the conserved F or W. A D gene is named only where the DNA matches it firmly. Not all rows give a size; the values are once, few, many and, for expanded clones, a class.

>TRBV4-1|.|.|TRBJ2-5
CASSHQPGTFAETQYF
TGCGCCAGCAGCCACCAGCCCGGGACTTTCGCTGAGACCCAGTACTTC
>TRBV10-3|TRBD2|.|TRBJ2-1
CAISESDLGAGGPDEQFF
TGTGCCATCAGTGAGTCGGATCTGGGGGCGGGAGGGCCGGATGAGCAGTTCTTC
>TRBV9|TRBD2|.|TRBJ2-3
CASSVQAGGLDTQYF
TGTGCCAGCAGCGTACAAGCGGGGGGACTGGATACGCAGTATTTT
>TRBV6-1|.|.|TRBJ2-5
CASSEVGQAGETQYF
TGTGCCAGCAGTGAAGTAGGACAGGCGGGGGAGACCCAGTACTTC
>TRBV4-1|TRBD1|.|TRBJ2-7
CASRRTGSYEQYF
TGCGCCAGCAGGAGGACAGGGTCCTACGAGCAGTACTTC
>TRBV28|.|.|TRBJ2-5
CASTLDLGRGALQETQYF
TGTGCCAGCACCCTCGACCTTGGCCGGGGTGCCCTCCAAGAGACCCAGTACTTC
>TRBV28|.|.|TRBJ1-2
CASSSLFYGYTF
TGTGCCAGCAGTTCTCTCTTCTATGGCTACACCTTC
>TRBV4-3|TRBD2|.|TRBJ2-1
CASSQMSGGGEQFF
TGCGCCAGCAGCCAAATGAGTGGGGGGGGAGAGCAGTTCTTC
>TRBV15|.|.|TRBJ2-3
CATSRDGRDTDTQYF
TGTGCCACCAGCAGAGATGGTAGGGACACAGATACGCAGTATTTT
>TRBV27|TRBD2|.|TRBJ2-5
CASSVGLAEETQYF
TGTGCCAGCAGTGTGGGACTAGCGGAAGAGACCCAGTACTTC
>TRBV5-4|.|.|TRBJ1-3
CASSLRATGNTIYF
TGTGCCAGCAGCTTGCGCGCTACTGGAAACACCATATATTTT
>TRBV5-7|.|.|TRBJ1-1
CASSSRQDGMNTEAFF
TGTGCCAGCAGCTCAAGACAGGACGGAATGAACACTGAAGCTTTCTTT
>TRBV13|TRBD2|.|TRBJ2-1
CASSFEAGGPYFEQFF
TGTGCCAGCAGCTTCGAAGCGGGAGGGCCATACTTCGAGCAGTTCTTC
>TRBV7-6|TRBD2|.|TRBJ2-7
CASSSGTSGEIYEQYF
TGTGCCAGCAGCTCAGGGACTAGCGGGGAGATCTACGAGCAGTACTTC
>TRBV10-3|.|.|TRBJ1-1
CAIRPGTSGNTEAFF
TGTGCCATCAGGCCAGGGACCTCGGGGAACACTGAAGCTTTCTTT
>TRBV27|.|.|TRBJ2-7
CASSLSINSDEQYF
TGTGCCAGCAGTTTATCGATAAACAGTGACGAGCAGTACTTC
>TRBV25-1|.|.|TRBJ1-4
CASSEGLSNRKLFF
TGTGCCAGCAGTGAAGGTTTGAGCAATCGAAAACTGTTTTTT
>TRBV6-6|.|few|TRBJ1-6
CASAPFGYNSPLHF
TGTGCCAGCGCCCCTTTTGGCTATAATTCACCCCTCCACTTT
>TRBV6-1|.|.|TRBJ2-2
CASSEMGRGGSGELFF
TGTGCCAGCAGTGAAATGGGCAGGGGAGGATCCGGGGAGCTGTTTTTT
>TRBV7-2|.|.|TRBJ2-7
CASSPWTVVEQYF
TGTGCCAGCAGCCCATGGACAGTTGTCGAGCAGTACTTC
>TRBV7-6|.|few|TRBJ1-1
CASSQTGNTEAFF
TGTGCCAGCAGCCAAACAGGGAACACTGAAGCTTTCTTT
>TRBV11-3|.|once|TRBJ2-1
CASSRGGPRGYNEQFF
TGTGCCAGCAGCCGAGGAGGACCGCGCGGCTACAATGAGCAGTTCTTC
>TRBV29-1|.|.|TRBJ2-1
CSSRGRGSYNEQFF
TGCAGCTCACGAGGAAGGGGGTCCTACAATGAGCAGTTCTTC
>TRBV30|.|.|TRBJ2-7
CAWSRGGVGYEQYF
TGTGCCTGGAGCCGGGGTGGGGTGGGCTACGAGCAGTACTTC
>TRBV7-8|TRBD1|.|TRBJ1-2
CASSFSGTALYGYTF
TGTGCCAGCAGCTTCTCCGGGACAGCCCTATATGGCTACACCTTC
>TRBV5-4|TRBD2|.|TRBJ2-7
CASSLSLAGGSYEQYF
TGTGCCAGCAGCCTGAGCCTAGCGGGAGGCTCCTACGAGCAGTACTTC
>TRBV18|.|.|TRBJ1-5
CASSATNSNQPQHF
TGTGCCAGCTCCGCAACAAATAGCAATCAGCCCCAGCATTTT